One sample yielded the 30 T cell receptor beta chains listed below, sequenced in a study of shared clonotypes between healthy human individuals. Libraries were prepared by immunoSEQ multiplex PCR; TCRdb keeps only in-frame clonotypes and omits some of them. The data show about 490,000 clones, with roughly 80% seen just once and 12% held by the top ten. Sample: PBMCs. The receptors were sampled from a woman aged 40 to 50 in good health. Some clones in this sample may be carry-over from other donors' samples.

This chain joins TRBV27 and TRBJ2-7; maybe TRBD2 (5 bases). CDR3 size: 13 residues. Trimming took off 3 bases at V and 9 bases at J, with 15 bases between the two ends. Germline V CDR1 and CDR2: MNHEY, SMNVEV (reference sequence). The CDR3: CASSFTRERVQYF. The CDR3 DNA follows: TGTGCCAGCAGTTTCACGAGGGAGAGAGTGCAGTACTTC.

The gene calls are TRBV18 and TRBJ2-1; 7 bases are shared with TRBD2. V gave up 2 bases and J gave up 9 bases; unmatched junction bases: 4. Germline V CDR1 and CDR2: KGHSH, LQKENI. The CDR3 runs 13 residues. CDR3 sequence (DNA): TGTGCCAGCTCACCAACTAGCGAGGGTGAGCAGTTCTTC. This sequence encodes CASSPTSEGEQFF. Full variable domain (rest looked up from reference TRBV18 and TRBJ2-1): NAGVMQNPRHLVRRRGQEARLRCSPMKGHSHVYWYRQLPEEGLKFMVYLQKENIIDESGMPKERFSAEFPKEGPSILRIQQVVRGDSAAYFCASSPTSEGEQFFGPGTRLTVL.

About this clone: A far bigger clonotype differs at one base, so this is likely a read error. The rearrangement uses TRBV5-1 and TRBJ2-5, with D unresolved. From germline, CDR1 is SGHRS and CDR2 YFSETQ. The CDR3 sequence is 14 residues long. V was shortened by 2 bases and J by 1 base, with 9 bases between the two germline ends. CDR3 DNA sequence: TGCGCCAGCAGCTTTGGAGTCGGCCAAGAGACCCAGTACTTC. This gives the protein CASSFGVGQETQYF.

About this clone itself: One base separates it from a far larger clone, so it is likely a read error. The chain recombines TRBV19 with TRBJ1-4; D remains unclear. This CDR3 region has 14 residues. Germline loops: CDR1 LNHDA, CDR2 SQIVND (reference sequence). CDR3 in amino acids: CASSIGVSEEKLSF. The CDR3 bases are TGTGCCAGTAGTATAGGGGTTTCTGAAGAAAAACTGTCTTTT. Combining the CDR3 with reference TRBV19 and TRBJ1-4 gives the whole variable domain DGGITQSPKYLFRKEGQNVTLSCEQNLNHDAMYWYRQDPGQGLRLIYYSQIVNDFQKGDIAEGYSVSREKKESFPLTVTSAQKNPTAFYLCASSIGVSEEKLSFGSGTQLSVL.

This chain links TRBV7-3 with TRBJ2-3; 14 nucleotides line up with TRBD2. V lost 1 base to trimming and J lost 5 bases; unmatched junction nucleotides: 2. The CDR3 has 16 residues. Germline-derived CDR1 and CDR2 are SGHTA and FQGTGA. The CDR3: CASSLRLAGGGDTQYF. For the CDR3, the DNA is TGTGCCAGCAGCTTAAGACTAGCGGGAGGGGGAGATACGCAGTATTTT.

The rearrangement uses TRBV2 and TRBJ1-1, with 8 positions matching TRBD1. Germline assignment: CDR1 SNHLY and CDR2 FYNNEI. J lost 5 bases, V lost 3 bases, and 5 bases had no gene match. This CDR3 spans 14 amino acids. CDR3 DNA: TGTGCCAGCAGTGAGGGCCAGGGGGCGACTGAAGCTTTCTTT. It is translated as CASSEGQGATEAFF.

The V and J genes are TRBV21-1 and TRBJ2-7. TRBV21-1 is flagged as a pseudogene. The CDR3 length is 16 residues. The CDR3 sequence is CASSKRRAVQTYEQYF. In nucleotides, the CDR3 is TGTGCCAGCAGCAAGCGAAGGGCAGTTCAAACCTACGAGCAGTACTTC.

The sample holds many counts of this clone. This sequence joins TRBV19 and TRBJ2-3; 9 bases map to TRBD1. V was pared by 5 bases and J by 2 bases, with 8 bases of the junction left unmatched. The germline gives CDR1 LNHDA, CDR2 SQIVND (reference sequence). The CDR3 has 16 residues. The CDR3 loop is CASSAPRDRVTDTQYF. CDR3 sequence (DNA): TGTGCCAGTAGTGCCCCTCGGGACAGGGTCACAGATACGCAGTATTTT. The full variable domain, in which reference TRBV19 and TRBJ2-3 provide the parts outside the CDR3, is DGGITQSPKYLFRKEGQNVTLSCEQNLNHDAMYWYRQDPGQGLRLIYYSQIVNDFQKGDIAEGYSVSREKKESFPLTVTSAQKNPTAFYLCASSAPRDRVTDTQYFGPGTRLTVL.

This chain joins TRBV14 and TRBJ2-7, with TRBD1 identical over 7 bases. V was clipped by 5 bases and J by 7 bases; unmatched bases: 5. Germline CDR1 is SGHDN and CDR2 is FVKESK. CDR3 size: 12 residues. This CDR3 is CASSRDSREQYF. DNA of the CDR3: TGTGCCAGCAGCAGGGACAGCCGGGAGCAGTACTTC.

The CDR3 coding sequence is TGTGCCAGCAGCTCATGGGACAGGGGGAACACTGAAGCTTTCTTT. Protein: CASSSWDRGNTEAFF. V usage is TRBV7-6 and J usage is TRBJ1-1; the match to TRBD1 covers 10 bases. The CDR3 is 15 residues long. After removal of 4 bases from V and 1 base from J, the junction contained 3 bases not matched to a gene. Germline V gives CDR1 SGHVS, CDR2 FNYEAQ. The full variable domain, its missing parts supplied by reference TRBV7-6 and TRBJ1-1, is GAGVSQSPRYKVTKRGQDVALRCDPISGHVSLYWYRQALGQGPEFLTYFNYEAQQDKSGLPNDRFSAERPEGSISTLTIQRTEQRDSAMYRCASSSWDRGNTEAFFGQGTRLTVV.

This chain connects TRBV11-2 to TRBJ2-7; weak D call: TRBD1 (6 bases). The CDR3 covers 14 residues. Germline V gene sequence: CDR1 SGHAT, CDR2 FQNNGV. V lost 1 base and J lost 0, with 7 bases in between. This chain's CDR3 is CASSLVGASYEQYF. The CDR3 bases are TGTGCCAGCAGCTTAGTGGGGGCCTCCTACGAGCAGTACTTC. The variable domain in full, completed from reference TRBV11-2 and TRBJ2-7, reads EAGVAQSPRYKIIEKRQSVAFWCNPISGHATLYWYQQILGQGPKLLIQFQNNGVVDDSQLPKDRFSAERLKGVDSTLKIQPAKLEDSAVYLCASSLVGASYEQYFGPGTRLTVT.

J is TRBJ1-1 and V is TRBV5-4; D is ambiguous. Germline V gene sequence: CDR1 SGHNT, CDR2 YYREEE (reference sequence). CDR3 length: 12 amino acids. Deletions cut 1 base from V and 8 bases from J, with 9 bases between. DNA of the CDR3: TGTGCCAGCAGCTTGAGGGAGGGAGAAGCTTTCTTT. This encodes CASSLREGEAFF.

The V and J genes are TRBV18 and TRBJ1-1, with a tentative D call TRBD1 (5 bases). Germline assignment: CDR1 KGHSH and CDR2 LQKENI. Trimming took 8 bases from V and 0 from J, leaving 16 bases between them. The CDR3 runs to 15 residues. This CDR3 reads CASPPSTGVNTEAFF. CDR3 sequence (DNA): TGTGCCAGCCCCCCATCGACGGGGGTGAACACTGAAGCTTTCTTT.

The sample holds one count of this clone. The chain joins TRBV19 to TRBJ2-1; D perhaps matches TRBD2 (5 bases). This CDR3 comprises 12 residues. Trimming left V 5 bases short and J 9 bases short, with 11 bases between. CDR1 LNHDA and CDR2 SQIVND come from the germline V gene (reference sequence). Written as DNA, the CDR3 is TGTGCCAGTAGTCCGAGCCGGGGTGAGCAGTTCTTC. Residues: CASSPSRGEQFF.

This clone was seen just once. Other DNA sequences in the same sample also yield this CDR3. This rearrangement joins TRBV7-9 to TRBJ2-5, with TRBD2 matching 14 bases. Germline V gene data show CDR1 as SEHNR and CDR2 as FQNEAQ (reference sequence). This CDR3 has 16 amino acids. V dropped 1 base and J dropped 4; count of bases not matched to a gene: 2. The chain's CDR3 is CASSLGTSGRSETQYF. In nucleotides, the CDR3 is TGTGCCAGCAGCTTAGGGACTAGCGGGAGGTCAGAGACCCAGTACTTC.

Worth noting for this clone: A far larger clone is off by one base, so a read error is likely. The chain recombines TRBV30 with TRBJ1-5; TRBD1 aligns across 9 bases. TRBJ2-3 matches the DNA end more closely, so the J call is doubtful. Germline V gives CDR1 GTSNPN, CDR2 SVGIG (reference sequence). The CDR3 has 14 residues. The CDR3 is CAWSTQGANQPQYF. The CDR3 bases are TGTGCCTGGAGTACACAGGGGGCGAATCAGCCCCAGTATTTT.

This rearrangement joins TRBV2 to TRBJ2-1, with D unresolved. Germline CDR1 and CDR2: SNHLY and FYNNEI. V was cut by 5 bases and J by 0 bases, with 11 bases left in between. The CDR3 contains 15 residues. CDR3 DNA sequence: TGTGCCAGCAGTAACGCAGGTAGCTCCTACAATGAGCAGTTCTTC. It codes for CASSNAGSSYNEQFF.

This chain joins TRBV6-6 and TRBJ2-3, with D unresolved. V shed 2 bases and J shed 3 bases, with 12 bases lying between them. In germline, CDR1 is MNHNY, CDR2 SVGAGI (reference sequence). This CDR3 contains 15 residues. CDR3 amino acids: CASSYGLTATDTQYF. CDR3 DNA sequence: TGTGCCAGCAGTTACGGTCTGACTGCTACAGATACGCAGTATTTT.

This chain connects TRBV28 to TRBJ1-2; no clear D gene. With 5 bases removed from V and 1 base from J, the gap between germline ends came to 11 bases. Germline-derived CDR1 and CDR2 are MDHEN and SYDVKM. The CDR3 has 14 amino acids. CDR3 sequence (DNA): TGTGCCAGCAGTAGACTTGGGGATAACTATGGCTACACCTTC. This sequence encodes CASSRLGDNYGYTF.

CDR3 amino acids: CASMEQGGNEQFF. The CDR3 DNA reads TGTGCCAGCATGGAACAGGGAGGGAATGAGCAGTTCTTC. The V gene is TRBV6-1, the J gene TRBJ2-1; TRBD2 is a possible D gene (7 bases). V was pared by 7 bases and J by 7 bases, with 14 bases between. The CDR3 is 13 amino acids. The germline V gene has CDR1 MNHNS and CDR2 SASEGT.

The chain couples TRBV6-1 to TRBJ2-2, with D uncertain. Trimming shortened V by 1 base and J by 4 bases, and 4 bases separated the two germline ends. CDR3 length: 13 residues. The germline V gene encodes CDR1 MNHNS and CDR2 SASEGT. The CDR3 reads CASSEEVTGELFF. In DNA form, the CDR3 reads TGTGCCAGCAGTGAAGAGGTCACCGGGGAGCTGTTTTTT.

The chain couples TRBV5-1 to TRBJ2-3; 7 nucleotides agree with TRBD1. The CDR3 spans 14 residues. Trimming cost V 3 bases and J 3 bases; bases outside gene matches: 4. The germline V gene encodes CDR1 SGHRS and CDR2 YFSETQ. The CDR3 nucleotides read TGCGCCAGCAGCTGGGGACAGAATACAGATACGCAGTATTTT. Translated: CASSWGQNTDTQYF.

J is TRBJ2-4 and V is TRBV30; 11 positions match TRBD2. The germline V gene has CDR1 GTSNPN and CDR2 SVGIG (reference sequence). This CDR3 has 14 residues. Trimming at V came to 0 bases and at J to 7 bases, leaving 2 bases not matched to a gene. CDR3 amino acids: CAWSVGLAVNIQYF. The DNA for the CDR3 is TGTGCCTGGAGTGTGGGACTAGCGGTCAACATTCAGTACTTC.

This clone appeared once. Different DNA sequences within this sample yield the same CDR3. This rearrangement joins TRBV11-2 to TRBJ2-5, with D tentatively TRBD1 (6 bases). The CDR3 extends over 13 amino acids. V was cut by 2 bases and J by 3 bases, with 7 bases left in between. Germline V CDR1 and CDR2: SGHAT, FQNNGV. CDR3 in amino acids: CASSLTGKETQYF. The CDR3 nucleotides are TGTGCCAGCAGCTTAACAGGGAAAGAGACCCAGTACTTC.

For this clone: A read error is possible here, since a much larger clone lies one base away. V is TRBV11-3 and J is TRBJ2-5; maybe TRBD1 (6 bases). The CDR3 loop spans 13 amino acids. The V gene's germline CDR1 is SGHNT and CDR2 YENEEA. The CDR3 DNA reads TGTGTCAGCAGTATACAGGGTGGAGAGACCCAGTACTTC. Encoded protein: CVSSIQGGETQYF.

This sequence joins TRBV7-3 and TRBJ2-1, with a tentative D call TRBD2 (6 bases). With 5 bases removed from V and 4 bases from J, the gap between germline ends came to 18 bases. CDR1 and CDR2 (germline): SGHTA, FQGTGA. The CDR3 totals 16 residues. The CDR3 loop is CASSLGGSGGYNEQFF. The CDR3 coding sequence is TGTGCCAGCAGCCTGGGGGGAAGCGGAGGGTACAATGAGCAGTTCTTC.

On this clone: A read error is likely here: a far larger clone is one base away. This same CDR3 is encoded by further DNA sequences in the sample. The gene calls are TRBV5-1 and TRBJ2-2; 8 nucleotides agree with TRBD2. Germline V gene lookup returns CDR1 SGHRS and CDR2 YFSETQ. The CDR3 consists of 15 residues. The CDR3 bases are TGTGCCAGCAGCTTGGTAGCGGGAAAGGCCGGGGAGCTGTTTTTT. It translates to CASSLVAGKAGELFF.

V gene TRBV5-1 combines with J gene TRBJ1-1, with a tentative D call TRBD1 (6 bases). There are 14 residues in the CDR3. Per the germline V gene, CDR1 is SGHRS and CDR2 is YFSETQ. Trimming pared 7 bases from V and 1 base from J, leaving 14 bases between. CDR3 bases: TGCGCCAGCGTAAGGGACACTACGAACACTGAAGCTTTCTTT. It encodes CASVRDTTNTEAFF.

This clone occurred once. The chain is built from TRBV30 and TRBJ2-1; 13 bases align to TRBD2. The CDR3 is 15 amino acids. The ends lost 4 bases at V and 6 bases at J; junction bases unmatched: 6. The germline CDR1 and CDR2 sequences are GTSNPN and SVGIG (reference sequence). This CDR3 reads CAWITSGRAGNEQFF. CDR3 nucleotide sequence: TGTGCCTGGATTACTAGCGGGAGGGCCGGCAATGAGCAGTTCTTC.

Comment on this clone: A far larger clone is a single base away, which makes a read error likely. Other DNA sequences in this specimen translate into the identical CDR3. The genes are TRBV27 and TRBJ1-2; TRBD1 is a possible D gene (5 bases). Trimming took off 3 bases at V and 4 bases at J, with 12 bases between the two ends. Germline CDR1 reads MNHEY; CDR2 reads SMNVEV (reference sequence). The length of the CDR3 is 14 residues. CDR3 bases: TGTGCCAGCAGTTTCGGGGGTGCCAGCTATGGCTACACCTTC. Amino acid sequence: CASSFGGASYGYTF.